The rows below give T cell receptor beta chains drawn from one sample of a study of beta chain features in type 1 diabetes. Repertoires were generated with immunoSEQ multiplex PCR, while TCRdb's copy carries only in-frame clones and drops some. The data show under 150,000 clones, with around 8.8% seen just once and under 0.9% held by the top ten. Specimen: central memory CD4+ T cells from blood. These TCRs come from a man aged 30-40 years with type 1 diabetes. The CDR3 runs from the conserved cysteine through the conserved F or W. D genes are given only for firm matches. The size of a clone is reported for some rows only, either as once, few or many, or as a class for expanded clones.

clone_size: .
v_call: TRBV7-2
d_call: TRBD1
cdr3_length: 15
j_call: TRBJ2-1
cdr3_aa: CASSYNRGQGYEQFF
cdr3_nt: TGTGCCAGCAGCTACAACCGGGGACAGGGCTATGAGCAGTTCTTC

clone_size: .
v_call: TRBV6-1
d_call: .
cdr3_length: 13
j_call: TRBJ1-2
cdr3_aa: CAVIPPAANGYTF
cdr3_nt: TGTGCCGTCATTCCACCCGCGGCCAACGGCTACACCTTC

clone_size: .
v_call: TRBV6-1
d_call: .
cdr3_length: 15
j_call: TRBJ1-1
cdr3_aa: CASSPSNAGNTEAFF
cdr3_nt: TGTGCCAGCAGTCCCTCCAATGCGGGGAACACTGAAGCTTTCTTT

clone_size: .
v_call: TRBV4-2
d_call: TRBD1
cdr3_length: 14
j_call: TRBJ1-5
cdr3_aa: CASSQDQGDQPQHF
cdr3_nt: TGTGCCAGCAGCCAAGATCAGGGGGATCAGCCCCAGCATTTT

clone_size: few
v_call: TRBV19
d_call: TRBD2
cdr3_length: 16
j_call: TRBJ2-1
cdr3_aa: CASSTAYSGGIYEQFF
cdr3_nt: TGTGCCAGTAGTACCGCATATAGCGGGGGGATCTATGAGCAGTTCTTC

clone_size: .
v_call: TRBV11-2
d_call: TRBD1
cdr3_length: 16
j_call: TRBJ1-4
cdr3_aa: CASELQGIRTNEKLFF
cdr3_nt: TGTGCCAGCGAGCTACAGGGGATCAGGACTAATGAAAAACTGTTTTTT

clone_size: .
v_call: TRBV9
d_call: TRBD2
cdr3_length: 16
j_call: TRBJ2-2
cdr3_aa: CASSVDSGGNTGELFF
cdr3_nt: TGTGCCAGCAGCGTAGATTCGGGGGGGAACACCGGGGAGCTGTTTTTT

clone_size: few
v_call: TRBV11-2
d_call: .
cdr3_length: 13
j_call: TRBJ1-2
cdr3_aa: CASSTTVNYGYTF
cdr3_nt: TGTGCCAGCAGCACGACAGTAAACTATGGCTACACCTTC

clone_size: .
v_call: TRBV4-1
d_call: .
cdr3_length: 13
j_call: TRBJ1-5
cdr3_aa: CASSLESRQPQHF
cdr3_nt: TGCGCCAGCAGCCTAGAATCCCGGCAGCCCCAGCATTTT

clone_size: .
v_call: TRBV4-3
d_call: TRBD2
cdr3_length: 16
j_call: TRBJ2-1
cdr3_aa: CASSQGIAGGVNEQFF
cdr3_nt: TGCGCCAGCAGCCAAGGGATAGCGGGGGGGGTTAATGAGCAGTTCTTC

clone_size: .
v_call: TRBV4-1
d_call: .
cdr3_length: 14
j_call: TRBJ1-1
cdr3_aa: CASSQVTVNTEAFF
cdr3_nt: TGCGCCAGCAGCCAAGTCACTGTGAACACTGAAGCTTTCTTT

clone_size: few
v_call: TRBV21-1
d_call: .
cdr3_length: 14
j_call: TRBJ2-7
cdr3_aa: CASSSKDRGNEQYF
cdr3_nt: TGTGCCAGCAGTAGCAAGGACAGGGGGAACGAGCAGTACTTC

clone_size: few
v_call: TRBV30
d_call: TRBD2
cdr3_length: 13
j_call: TRBJ2-3
cdr3_aa: CAWTSGLTDTQYF
cdr3_nt: TGTGCCTGGACTAGCGGGCTCACAGATACGCAGTATTTT

clone_size: .
v_call: TRBV10-2
d_call: .
cdr3_length: 15
j_call: TRBJ2-3
cdr3_aa: CASSATRAITDTQYF
cdr3_nt: TGCGCCAGCAGTGCAACCCGTGCTATCACAGATACGCAGTATTTT

clone_size: .
v_call: TRBV15
d_call: TRBD1
cdr3_length: 15
j_call: TRBJ2-1
cdr3_aa: CATSTGTGTYNEQFF
cdr3_nt: TGTGCCACCAGCACCGGGACAGGTACATACAATGAGCAGTTCTTC

clone_size: .
v_call: TRBV27
d_call: .
cdr3_length: 11
j_call: TRBJ2-7
cdr3_aa: CASRLGREQYF
cdr3_nt: TGTGCCAGCAGATTGGGGCGCGAGCAGTACTTC

clone_size: .
v_call: TRBV29-1
d_call: .
cdr3_length: 12
j_call: TRBJ2-5
cdr3_aa: CSGGLGQETQYF
cdr3_nt: TGCAGCGGGGGACTGGGGCAAGAGACCCAGTACTTC

clone_size: few
v_call: TRBV25-1
d_call: TRBD1
cdr3_length: 17
j_call: TRBJ2-5
cdr3_aa: CASSPRDSASTQETQYF
cdr3_nt: TGTGCCAGCAGTCCACGGGACAGCGCCTCCACCCAAGAGACCCAGTACTTC

clone_size: few
v_call: TRBV7-8
d_call: TRBD1
cdr3_length: 16
j_call: TRBJ1-6
cdr3_aa: CASSQDRGAYNSPLHF
cdr3_nt: TGTGCCAGCAGTCAAGACAGGGGGGCTTATAATTCACCCCTCCACTTT

clone_size: few
v_call: TRBV5-4
d_call: TRBD1
cdr3_length: 15
j_call: TRBJ2-5
cdr3_aa: CASSLPGQGAETQYF
cdr3_nt: TGTGCCAGCAGCTTGCCGGGACAGGGGGCTGAGACCCAGTACTTC

clone_size: many
v_call: TRBV5-4
d_call: .
cdr3_length: 11
j_call: TRBJ2-1
cdr3_aa: CARIGVDEQFF
cdr3_nt: TGTGCCAGGATCGGGGTCGATGAGCAGTTCTTC

clone_size: few
v_call: TRBV5-1
d_call: .
cdr3_length: 15
j_call: TRBJ1-5
cdr3_aa: CASSLGSGEGQPQHF
cdr3_nt: TGCGCCAGCAGCCTGGGGTCGGGGGAAGGTCAGCCCCAGCATTTT